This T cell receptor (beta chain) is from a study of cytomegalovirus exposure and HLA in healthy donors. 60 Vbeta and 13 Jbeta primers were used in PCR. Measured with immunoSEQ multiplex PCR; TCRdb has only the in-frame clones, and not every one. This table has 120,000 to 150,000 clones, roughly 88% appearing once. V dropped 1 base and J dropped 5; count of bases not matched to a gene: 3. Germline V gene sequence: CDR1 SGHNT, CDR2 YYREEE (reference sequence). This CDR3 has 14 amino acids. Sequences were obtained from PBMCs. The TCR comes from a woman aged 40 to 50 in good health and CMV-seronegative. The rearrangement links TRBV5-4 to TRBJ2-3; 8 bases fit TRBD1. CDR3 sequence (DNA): TGTGCCAGCAGCTTGAAGGACAGGGTAGATACGCAGTATTTT. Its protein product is CASSLKDRVDTQYF.